One T cell receptor (beta chain) is described in this entry. The sample originates from a study of blood T cell repertoires in COVID-19. On the study more broadly: PBMCs, B-cell-depleted T cells, or T cells provided the cDNA or gDNA that made up the material.

The CDR3 length is 14 residues. In germline, CDR1 is SGDLS, CDR2 YYNGEE. Between the trimmed V and J ends, which lost 4 bases and 1 base, there was a span of 12 bases. Participant ages covered roughly 18 to 89 years across around 25 US areas. Self-reported history from a screening survey and questionnaire set each donor's cohort. Repertoires were generated with immunoSEQ multiplex PCR, while TCRdb's copy carries only in-frame clones and drops some. The repertoire holds roughly 500,000 clones, with 88% as singletons. The rearrangement joins TRBV9 to TRBJ2-7; D may be TRBD2 (5 bases). What was sequenced was PBMCs or T cells enriched from blood (not recorded which). The receptor was isolated from a woman aged 40 to 50 who had recovered from COVID-19. CDR3 bases: TGTGCCAGCAGCATATACGGGGAGTCCTACGAGCAGTACTTC. Amino acid sequence: CASSIYGESYEQYF.